The text below deals with one T cell receptor (beta chain). What it binds is not known. The method was immunoSEQ multiplex PCR; TCRdb's version includes in-frame clones alone and lacks a portion of them. The data contain 100,000 to 120,000 clones, approximately 85% of them singletons. The length of the CDR3 is 11 residues. Per the germline V gene, CDR1 is LNHNV and CDR2 is YYDKDF (reference sequence). The V end lost 8 bases, the J end lost 3 bases, and 8 bases lay between the germline ends. The sample comes from a study of cytomegalovirus exposure and HLA in healthy donors. About the study: Later analysis reported that the approximately 130 validation repertoires shared the platform of the 500 to 750 first-cohort repertoires. Findings and limits, study-wide: Across donors, most TCRs were seen rarely, yet some public ones were widespread. In vitro experiments confirmed that a few CMV-associated chains were specific for CMV antigens.

The clonotype was recovered from a woman aged 18 to 35 in good health and CMV-seronegative. Source material: PBMCs. The chain combines TRBV15 with TRBJ2-7; D may be TRBD1 (6 bases). CDR3 sequence reads: CATGTLYEQYF. CDR3 in DNA: TGTGCCACCGGGACACTCTACGAGCAGTACTTC.